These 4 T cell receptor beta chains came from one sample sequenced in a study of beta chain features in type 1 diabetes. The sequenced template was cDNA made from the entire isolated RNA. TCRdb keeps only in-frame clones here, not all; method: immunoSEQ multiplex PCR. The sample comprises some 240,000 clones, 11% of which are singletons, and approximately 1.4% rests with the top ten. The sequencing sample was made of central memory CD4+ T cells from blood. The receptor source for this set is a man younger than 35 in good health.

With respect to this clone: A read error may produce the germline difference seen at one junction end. CDR3 bases: TGTGCCAGCAGCGTAGCCTACAATGAGCAGTTCTTC. Its translation is CASSVAYNEQFF. This chain uses TRBV7-2 with TRBJ2-1; D gene unclear. The CDR3 runs to 12 residues. Germline CDR1 and CDR2: SGHTA and FQGNSA.

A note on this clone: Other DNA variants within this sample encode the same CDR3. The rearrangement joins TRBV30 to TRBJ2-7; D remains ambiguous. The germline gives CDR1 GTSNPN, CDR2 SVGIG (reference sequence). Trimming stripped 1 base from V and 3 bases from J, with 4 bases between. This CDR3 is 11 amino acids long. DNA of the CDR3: TGTGCCTGGAGTGGGTTCTACGAGCAGTACTTC. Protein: CAWSGFYEQYF.

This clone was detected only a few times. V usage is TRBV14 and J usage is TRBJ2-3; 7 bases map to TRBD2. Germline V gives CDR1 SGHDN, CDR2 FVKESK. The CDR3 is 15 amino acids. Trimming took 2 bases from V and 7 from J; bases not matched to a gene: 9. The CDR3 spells CASSQLAGALNTQYF. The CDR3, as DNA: TGTGCCAGCAGCCAATTGGCGGGAGCTTTAAATACGCAGTATTTT.

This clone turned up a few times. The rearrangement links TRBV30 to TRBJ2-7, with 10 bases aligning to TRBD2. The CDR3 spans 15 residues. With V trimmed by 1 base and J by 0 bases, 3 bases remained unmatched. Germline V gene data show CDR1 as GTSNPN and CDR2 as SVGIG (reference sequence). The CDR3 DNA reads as TGTGCCTGGAGTGGCAGGACTAGCGGCTCCTACGAGCAGTACTTC. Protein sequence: CAWSGRTSGSYEQYF.